This entry lists 15 T cell receptor beta chains sequenced from one sample in a study of shared clonotypes between healthy human individuals (dated by TCRdb to the early 2020s). Library construction relied on the immunoSEQ multiplex PCR assay. Entries here come from immuneACCESS through TCRdb and include only in-frame sequences with V and J called. Some clones fail to appear in such tables; in the studies checked, an unresolved V gene covers under half of the shortfall, and the cause of the remainder is unknown. Within this sample are some 2,100,000 clones, with approximately 94% of them counted one time only. In total, the top ten clones hold roughly 0.13% of the sample. The sample was naive CD4+ T cells sorted from blood. Taken with the paper, the label for cell subset or site translates to: CD45RA+ positively selected. The source of these receptors is a man aged 18 to 30 in good health.

The rearrangement links TRBV10-1 to TRBJ2-1; D is unresolved. V lost 0 bases, J lost 6 bases, and 9 bases lay in between. The germline V gene encodes CDR1 WNHNN and CDR2 SYGVQD (reference sequence). The CDR3 runs to 14 residues. The DNA for the CDR3 is TGCGCCAGCAGTGAGTCGACTGGCCGCAATGAGCAGTTCTTC. Protein: CASSESTGRNEQFF.

The chain is built from TRBV4-3 and TRBJ2-7, with D maybe TRBD1 (6 bases). Trimming took 0 bases from V and 2 from J, leaving 11 bases between them. The CDR3 consists of 15 residues. CDR1 LGHNA and CDR2 YSLEER come from the germline V gene. In DNA, the CDR3 is TGCGCCAGCAGCCAAGAAACAGGGAGAACCTACGAGCAGTACTTC. Translated: CASSQETGRTYEQYF.

This chain links TRBV7-6 with TRBJ2-7; maybe TRBD2 (6 bases). CDR3 length: 16 amino acids. Germline V gives CDR1 SGHVS, CDR2 FNYEAQ. The V end was cut by 4 bases, the J end by 2 bases, with 18 bases between. DNA for the CDR3: TGTGCCAGCAGCTCAGAAGGGAGCGGGCTCCCCTACGAGCAGTACTTC. It encodes CASSSEGSGLPYEQYF.

This chain uses TRBV6-5 with TRBJ2-7; 10 nucleotides line up with TRBD2. The CDR3 extends over 15 amino acids. After removal of 0 bases from V and 6 bases from J, the junction contained 5 bases not matched to a gene. Germline CDR1 MNHEY, CDR2 SVGAGI. CDR3 coding DNA: TGTGCCAGCAGTTACTCGAGGCTAGCGGGAGTCGAGCAGTACTTC. Translated, it gives CASSYSRLAGVEQYF.

The V gene is TRBV28, the J gene TRBJ2-7, with no clear D. The germline V and J ends were trimmed by 5 bases and 4 bases, with 15 bases remaining between them. Germline CDR1 and CDR2: MDHEN and SYDVKM. CDR3 length equals 14 residues. DNA of the CDR3: TGTGCCAGCAGTACCCGGATGCGCCTGTACGAGCAGTACTTC. Translating gives CASSTRMRLYEQYF.

The V and J genes are TRBV6-1 and TRBJ2-2, with unresolved D. Germline assignment: CDR1 MNHNS and CDR2 SASEGT. With 5 bases removed from V and 2 bases from J, the gap between germline ends came to 12 bases. This CDR3 is built from 15 residues. CDR3 DNA: TGTGCCAGCAGTCTTCGGACGTTAAACACCGGGGAGCTGTTTTTT. Its protein product is CASSLRTLNTGELFF.

The chain employs TRBV11-2 and TRBJ2-5; 9 bases agree with TRBD2. Looked up from germline, CDR1 is SGHAT and CDR2 is FQNNGV. J lost 3 bases, V lost 1 base, and 3 bases had no gene match. This CDR3 has 15 amino acids. CDR3 in amino acids: CASSLGTSDKETQYF. The CDR3, as DNA: TGTGCCAGCAGCTTAGGGACTAGCGATAAAGAGACCCAGTACTTC.

As regards this clone: The same CDR3 can be traced to other DNA sequences in this sample. This chain connects TRBV7-9 to TRBJ2-3; no reliable D call. Germline loops: CDR1 SEHNR, CDR2 FQNEAQ (reference sequence). This CDR3 has 12 amino acids. The V and J ends lost 6 bases and 6 bases respectively, with 10 bases between them. CDR3 loop: CASSLGLDTQYF. In nucleotides, the CDR3 is TGTGCCAGCAGTCTTGGCTTGGATACGCAGTATTTT.

This chain uses TRBV28 with TRBJ2-2; 11 bases map to TRBD1. This CDR3 is 17 amino acids long. Germline assignment: CDR1 MDHEN and CDR2 SYDVKM. Trimming cost V 1 base and J 4 bases; bases outside gene matches: 5. The CDR3, as DNA: TGTGCCAGCAGTTTATTGCCCGGGACAGGGGGCACCGGGGAGCTGTTTTTT. Translating gives CASSLLPGTGGTGELFF.

This chain connects TRBV6-6 to TRBJ1-2; 7 bases fit TRBD1. This CDR3 is built from 13 residues. CDR1 MNHNY and CDR2 SVGAGI come from the germline V gene (reference sequence). V dropped 7 bases and J dropped 4; count of bases not matched to a gene: 6. The CDR3 reads CASNPGGGYGYTF. The CDR3 DNA sequence: TGTGCCAGCAACCCAGGGGGGGGCTATGGCTACACCTTC.

V is TRBV5-1 and J is TRBJ1-5; 8 positions agree with TRBD1. CDR3 length: 15 residues. CDR1 SGHRS and CDR2 YFSETQ come from the germline V gene. V lost 3 bases to trimming and J lost 4 bases; unmatched junction nucleotides: 6. The CDR3 is CASSSGQGENQPQHF. The CDR3 region has the DNA TGCGCCAGCAGCTCTGGACAGGGTGAGAATCAGCCCCAGCATTTT. The full variable domain, its missing parts supplied by reference TRBV5-1 and TRBJ1-5, is KAGVTQTPRYLIKTRGQQVTLSCSPISGHRSVSWYQQTPGQGLQFLFEYFSETQRNKGNFPGRFSGRQFSNSRSEMNVSTLELGDSALYLCASSSGQGENQPQHFGDGTRLSIL.

V and J are TRBV6-1 and TRBJ1-3; D possibly corresponds to TRBD1 (5 bases). Germline CDR1 reads MNHNS; CDR2 reads SASEGT. The CDR3 has 15 amino acids. V was shortened by 7 bases and J by 0 bases, with 13 bases between the two germline ends. In DNA form, the CDR3 reads TGTGCCAGCAAGGGACGGCTTTACTCTGGAAACACCATATATTTT. Protein: CASKGRLYSGNTIYF.

The chain carries TRBV5-5 and TRBJ1-5, with D tentatively TRBD1 (5 bases). The V and J ends lost 4 bases and 2 bases respectively, with 10 bases between them. Germline CDR1 is SGHKS and CDR2 is YYEKEE (reference sequence). The CDR3 runs to 14 residues. The CDR3 region has the DNA TGTGCCAGCAGCAAAGGGGAGCGCAATCAGCCCCAGCATTTT. This encodes CASSKGERNQPQHF. Based on the CDR3 plus reference TRBV5-5 and TRBJ1-5, the full variable domain is DAGVTQSPTHLIKTRGQQVTLRCSPISGHKSVSWYQQVLGQGPQFIFQYYEKEERGRGNFPDRFSARQFPNYSSELNVNALLLGDSALYLCASSKGERNQPQHFGDGTRLSIL.

Only one count was recorded for this clone. The chain joins TRBV28 to TRBJ1-5; 11 bases match TRBD1. This CDR3 spans 15 amino acids. The V gene's germline CDR1 is MDHEN and CDR2 SYDVKM. V lost 5 bases, J lost 6 bases, and 6 bases stayed unmatched. CDR3 region: CASSTPGQGGQPQHF. The CDR3 nucleotides are TGTGCCAGCAGTACACCGGGACAGGGGGGTCAGCCCCAGCATTTT.

This rearrangement joins TRBV7-8 to TRBJ2-1, with 8 bases fitting TRBD2. V lost 1 base, J lost 8 bases, and 4 bases stayed unmatched. The CDR3 consists of 14 residues. In germline, CDR1 is SGHVS, CDR2 FQNEAQ. CDR3 nucleotides: TGTGCCAGCAGCTTAGGGACTAGCAGCGATGAGCAGTTCTTC. Amino acids: CASSLGTSSDEQFF.